This passage covers 30 T cell receptor beta chains from one sample sequenced in a study of tumor-infiltrating lymphocytes in glioblastoma multiforme. TCRB libraries came from RNA via three nested multiplex PCR rounds. TCRdb redid the calling of the multiplex PCR reads with MiXCR, one entry per CDR3 protein. In the table there are under 35,000 distinct CDR3 sequences, roughly three fifths of which are singletons. Specimen: brain tumor tissue. The receptors here all came from a male donor with glioblastoma.

Notes on this clonotype: The CDR3 does not close with the conserved phenylalanine or tryptophan, likely indicating a read error. The chain has TRBV6-5 and TRBJ2-1, with 7 positions matching TRBD1. With V trimmed by 10 bases and J by 8 bases, 14 bases remained unmatched. Germline CDR1 reads MNHEY; CDR2 reads SVGAGI. There are 14 residues in the CDR3. This CDR3 reads CANRPGQLGDEQFL. The DNA for the CDR3 is TGTGCCAACAGGCCGGGACAGCTGGGCGATGAGCAGTTCTTA.

Regarding this clonotype: Compared with germline, one end of the junction differs, possibly owing to a read error. The V call is TRBV4-3, the J call TRBJ2-2; a possible D gene is TRBD2 (6 bases). The CDR3 runs 14 residues. Germline CDR1 is LGHNA and CDR2 is YSLEER. DNA of the CDR3: TGCGCCAGCAGCGAGGACTGTAACACCGGGGGGCTGTTTTTT. The encoded protein is CASSEDCNTGGLFF.

This clonotype came up many times. The CDR3 sequence is CASSQGGLVTQYF. CDR3 DNA: TGTGCCAGCAGCCAAGGGGGACTAGTAACTCAGTACTTC. The rearrangement joins TRBV4-2 to TRBJ2-4; 8 bases fit TRBD2. Germline lookup yields CDR1 LGHNA and CDR2 YNFKEQ. Trimming cost V 1 base and J 12 bases; bases outside gene matches: 5. The CDR3 runs to 13 residues.

A word on this clonotype: The junction departs from the called germline gene at one end, perhaps through a read error. This chain joins TRBV5-1 and TRBJ2-1; TRBD2 is a possible D gene (6 bases). Germline V gene lookup returns CDR1 SGHRS and CDR2 YFSETQ. This CDR3 region has 13 residues. The CDR3 DNA sequence: TGCGCCAGCAGCGCGGGACTTTACAATGAGCGGTTCTTC. Translating gives CASSAGLYNERFF.

This clonotype was detected only a few times. The chain is built from TRBV7-2 and TRBJ2-7; tentative D call: TRBD2 (5 bases). Germline-derived CDR1 and CDR2 are SGHTA and FQGNSA. V lost 2 bases to trimming and J lost 4 bases, with 9 bases between them. The CDR3 sequence is 13 residues long. In DNA, the CDR3 is TGTGCCAGCAGCTTAAAGAGGGTTTACGAGCAGTACTTC. This encodes CASSLKRVYEQYF.

A note on this clonotype: This may arise from a read error, as a much more abundant clone is one base away. The chain couples TRBV5-1 to TRBJ2-7; 9 nucleotides align to TRBD1. This CDR3 is built from 14 residues. V lost 2 bases to trimming and J lost 2 bases; unmatched junction nucleotides: 2. Per the germline V gene, CDR1 is SGHRS and CDR2 is YFSETQ. The CDR3 loop reads CASSFGTGTYEQYF. CDR3 bases: TGCGCCAGCAGCTTCGGGACAGGGACCTACGAGCAGTACTTC.

The chain carries TRBV20-1 and TRBJ2-5, with D possibly TRBD1 on 6 matching bases. The V end lost 4 bases, the J end lost 2 bases, and 23 bases lay between the germline ends. Germline assignment: CDR1 DFQATT and CDR2 SNEGSKA (reference sequence). The CDR3 has 17 residues. The CDR3 protein is CSANPRELDRYQETQYF. The CDR3 coding sequence is TGCAGTGCTAATCCCCGCGAACTGGACAGATATCAAGAGACCCAGTACTTC.

In regard to this clonotype: Just one base apart from a much larger clone, this may be a read error. V gene TRBV14 combines with J gene TRBJ2-1; no clear D. Trimming shortened V by 0 bases and J by 5 bases, and 11 bases separated the two germline ends. Germline V gene sequence: CDR1 SGHDN, CDR2 FVKESK. This CDR3 contains 15 residues. In DNA form, the CDR3 reads TGTGCCAGCAGCCAAGAAGGCGCCAGGCACAATGAGCAGTTCTTC. Translated: CASSQEGARHNEQFF.

With respect to this clonotype: An end of the junction differs from the germline gene, which may be a read error. The genes are TRBV20-1 and TRBJ2-5, with 10 bases identical to TRBD2. The length of the CDR3 is 14 residues. Germline loops: CDR1 DFQATT, CDR2 SNEGSKA (reference sequence). The CDR3 DNA reads as TGCAGTGCTAGACCACTAGCGGGAACCGAGACCCAGCACTTT. It yields the protein CSARPLAGTETQHF.

The table lists this clonotype with a few counts. With a much larger clone just one base away, this may be a read error. A read error is likely, as this CDR3 ends without the conserved phenylalanine or tryptophan. The chain is built from TRBV12-3 or TRBV12-4 and TRBJ1-5, with 8 nucleotides matching TRBD1. The V segment lost 7 bases and the J segment 6 bases; nucleotides outside the gene matches: 11. The CDR3 contains 15 residues. The CDR3 here is CASNHQGARFQPQHL. The CDR3 DNA sequence: TGTGCCAGCAACCATCAGGGGGCTCGCTTTCAGCCCCAGCATTTG.

On this clonotype itself: This could be a read error, since a much larger clone is one nucleotide away. This chain joins TRBV28 and TRBJ2-3, with 7 bases aligning to TRBD2. Germline V lookup: CDR1 MDHEN, CDR2 SYDVKM. The CDR3 totals 15 residues. CDR3 DNA: TGTGCCAGCAGTTTCAGGACTAGGCTCACAGATACGCATTATTTT. It codes for CASSFRTRLTDTHYF.

With regard to this clonotype: An end of the junction differs from the germline gene, which may be a read error. The chain is built from TRBV6-2 or TRBV6-3 and TRBJ2-7; the match to TRBD1 covers 8 bases. Germline V gene sequence: CDR1 MNHEY, CDR2 SVGEGT. CDR3 size: 13 residues. The CDR3 loop reads CASVETGANEQYF. The CDR3 DNA follows: TGCGCCAGCGTCGAGACAGGGGCTAACGAGCAGTACTTC.

As to this clonotype: The germline gene is not matched at one end of the junction; a read error may be the cause. The CDR3 DNA reads as TGTGCCAGCAGGGAGGATGGCGACACCTTC. Protein product: CASREDGDTF. This chain joins TRBV6-1 and TRBJ1-2, with D uncertain. Germline V CDR1 and CDR2: MNHNS, SASEGT. CDR3 length: 10 residues.

A remark on this clonotype: Just one base apart from a much larger clone, this may be a read error. The chain combines TRBV30 with TRBJ1-2; TRBD1 is a possible D gene (5 bases). With 3 bases removed from V and 3 bases from J, the gap between germline ends came to 8 bases. Per the germline V gene, CDR1 is GTSNPN and CDR2 is SVGIG (reference sequence). CDR3 length equals 12 residues. CDR3 sequence reads: CAWSRGDYGYTF. The DNA of the CDR3 is TGTGCCTGGAGCCGGGGGGACTATGGCTACACCTTC.

The chain joins TRBV6-1 to TRBJ1-5, with 9 nucleotides matching TRBD1. This CDR3 has 13 residues. Looked up from germline, CDR1 is MNHNS and CDR2 is SASEGT. The trim removed 10 bases at V and 7 bases at J, leaving 8 bases unmatched. CDR3 sequence reads: CAIRMDRGQPQHF. The CDR3 region has the DNA TGTGCCATCAGGATGGACAGGGGACAGCCCCAGCATTTT.

The sample holds many counts of this clonotype. V is TRBV4-1 and J is TRBJ2-1, with 12 bases matching TRBD2. The CDR3 runs to 15 residues. J was trimmed by 9 bases and V by 6 bases; bases with no gene match: 9. Per the germline V gene, CDR1 is MGHRA and CDR2 is YSYEKL. The CDR3 nucleotides are TGCGCCAGCAGTCTCCGACTAGCGGGAGACGGTGAGCAGTTCTTC. It is translated as CASSLRLAGDGEQFF.

The V call is TRBV20-1, the J call TRBJ1-1; a weak D match, TRBD1 (5 bases). Germline V gene data show CDR1 as DFQATT and CDR2 as SNEGSKA (reference sequence). Trimming removed 4 bases at V and 10 bases at J, with 19 bases between. The CDR3 is made up of 13 amino acids. CDR3 protein: CSATRQMNTIAFF. In DNA, the CDR3 is TGCAGTGCTACACGACAGATGAACACTATAGCTTTCTTT.

This rearrangement joins TRBV20-1 to TRBJ2-4, with 10 bases aligning to TRBD1. J gave up 12 bases and V 0 bases, and 23 bases lay outside the gene matches. The CDR3 contains 19 residues. CDR1 and CDR2 from the germline V gene are DFQATT and SNEGSKA (reference sequence). The CDR3 sequence: CSARDPDRGILKAKKHQYF. CDR3 nucleotide sequence: TGCAGTGCTAGAGACCCGGACAGGGGGATTCTGAAAGCCAAAAAACATCAGTACTTC.

Concerning this clonotype itself: The CDR3 end shows no conserved phenylalanine or tryptophan, and so a read error is likely. The chain uses TRBV20-1 and TRBJ2-3, with 8 bases matching TRBD2. Per the germline V gene, CDR1 is DFQATT and CDR2 is SNEGSKA (reference sequence). The CDR3 is made up of 15 amino acids. The CDR3 DNA reads as TGCAGTGCTAGAGATGAGCGGGAGATCACAGAGACGCAGTATCTT. Amino acids: CSARDEREITETQYL.

As for this clonotype: Possible read error: a much larger clone is one base away. The chain is built from TRBV18 and TRBJ2-1, with TRBD2 as a possible D gene (6 bases). The CDR3 has 18 amino acids. Germline V gene sequence: CDR1 KGHSH, CDR2 LQKENI. Trimming stripped 5 bases from V and 1 base from J, with 21 bases between. CDR3 amino acids: CASSKSLTNGTSYNEQFF. Written as DNA, the CDR3 is TGTGCCAGCTCAAAATCGCTGACTAACGGGACTTCCTACAATGAGCAGTTCTTC.

As for this clonotype: At one end the junction does not follow the germline gene, possibly because of a read error. V and J are TRBV6-5 and TRBJ1-2; D is possibly TRBD1 (6 bases). This CDR3 spans 17 amino acids. CDR1 is MNHEY and CDR2 is SVGAGI in the germline V gene. The CDR3 loop reads CTSSYLTSLGGRNGYTF. CDR3 in DNA: TGTACCAGCAGCTACCTAACCTCTCTAGGGGGAAGGAATGGCTACACCTTC.

Details on this clonotype: Sequence at one end of the junction differs from germline and may be a read error. The rearrangement uses TRBV20-1 and TRBJ2-1; the D gene is possibly TRBD2 (5 bases). This CDR3 is 13 amino acids long. CDR1 is DFQATT, CDR2 SNEGSKA, per germline (reference sequence). DNA for the CDR3: TGCAGTGCTAGAGGCGGGCGATGTGATGAGCGGTTCTTC. Its protein is CSARGGRCDERFF.

This clonotype was picked up a small number of times. A much larger clone lies a single base off, so this may be a read error. The chain has TRBV10-2 and TRBJ2-6; TRBD1 agrees at 7 bases. Germline CDR1 and CDR2: WSHSY and SAAADI. The CDR3 totals 17 residues. With V trimmed by 6 bases and J by 2 bases, 10 bases remained unmatched. This CDR3 is CASRQDRLMAGANVLTF. In DNA, the CDR3 is TGCGCCAGCAGGCAGGACAGGTTGATGGCTGGGGCCAACGTCCTGACTTTC.

V is TRBV28 and J is TRBJ1-2, with 7 bases fitting TRBD1. With V trimmed by 4 bases and J by 4 bases, 9 bases remained unmatched. This CDR3 has 15 amino acids. Per the germline V gene, CDR1 is MDHEN and CDR2 is SYDVKM. The CDR3 here is CASSSGSGQVYGYTF. The CDR3 nucleotides read TGTGCCAGCAGTTCAGGGAGCGGACAGGTCTATGGCTACACCTTC.

This clonotype was seen once. The junction departs from the called germline gene at one end, perhaps through a read error. The chain is built from TRBV20-1 and TRBJ2-5, with TRBD1 identical over 10 bases. This CDR3 comprises 14 residues. Germline V gives CDR1 DFQATT, CDR2 SNEGSKA (reference sequence). CDR3 amino acids: CSAREGTGVGTQHF. DNA of the CDR3: TGCAGTGCTAGAGAGGGGACAGGGGTAGGGACCCAGCACTTC.

The rearrangement links TRBV12-3 or TRBV12-4 to TRBJ1-2; unclear D gene. The length of the CDR3 is 12 residues. V gave up 8 bases and J gave up 4 bases, with 11 bases separating them. As DNA, the CDR3 is TGTGCCAGCGGGCGGCGGCTCTATGGCTACACCTTC. This encodes CASGRRLYGYTF.

This clonotype has a single count. A read error is likely, as this CDR3 ends without the conserved phenylalanine or tryptophan. V usage is TRBV6-1 and J usage is TRBJ2-3, with TRBD2 matching 9 bases. The V segment lost 9 bases and the J segment 2 bases; nucleotides outside the gene matches: 6. CDR1 and CDR2 from the germline V gene are MNHNS and SASEGT. This CDR3 region has 14 residues. The CDR3, as DNA: TGTGCCAGAACGACTAGCGGCAACACAGATACGCAGTATTTA. Translating it yields CARTTSGNTDTQYL.

A note on this clonotype: A much larger clonotype is one base distant, so this may be a read error. The chain employs TRBV7-9 and TRBJ1-1; 7 bases line up with TRBD1. Germline-derived CDR1 and CDR2 are SEHNR and FQNEAQ (reference sequence). The V gene end was trimmed by 5 bases and the J gene end by 0 bases; junction bases not matched to a gene: 3. The CDR3 extends over 14 amino acids. DNA of the CDR3: TGTGCCAGCAGCCCGCAGGGGGTGAACACTGAAGCTTTCTTT. This encodes CASSPQGVNTEAFF. The full variable domain, rest sourced from reference TRBV7-9 and TRBJ1-1, is DTGVSQNPRHKITKRGQNVTFRCDPISEHNRLYWYRQTLGQGPEFLTYFQNEAQLEKSRLLSDRFSAERPKGSFSTLEIQRTEQGDSAMYLCASSPQGVNTEAFFGQGTRLTVV.

The table lists this clonotype with many counts. The genes are TRBV24-1 and TRBJ2-1, with 7 bases lining up with TRBD2. V gave up 1 base and J gave up 5 bases; unmatched junction bases: 7. CDR3 size: 16 residues. Germline loops: CDR1 KGHDR, CDR2 SFDVKD. This chain's CDR3 is CATSDFGGSRHNEQFF. The DNA for the CDR3 is TGTGCCACCAGTGATTTTGGCGGGAGTCGCCACAATGAGCAGTTCTTC.

The genes are TRBV20-1 and TRBJ1-4; no clear D gene. The V gene's germline CDR1 is DFQATT and CDR2 SNEGSKA (reference sequence). The CDR3 length is 13 residues. Between the trimmed V and J ends, which lost 3 bases and 4 bases, there was a span of 9 bases. CDR3 sequence reads: CSASIANNEKLFF. For the CDR3, the DNA is TGCAGTGCTAGTATAGCGAATAATGAAAAACTGTTTTTT.